A single T cell receptor beta chain is shown here with its context. The source of the sample is a study of control samples from healthy donors and cancer patients. The method was immunoSEQ multiplex PCR; TCRdb's version includes in-frame clones alone and lacks a portion of them. The sample has approximately 150,000 clones, under 95% seen once. Per the germline V gene, CDR1 is MGHDK and CDR2 is SYGVNS. This CDR3 has 14 residues. Trimming stripped 5 bases from V and 2 bases from J, with 10 bases between. The V gene is TRBV25-1, the J gene TRBJ1-5, with a weak D call TRBD1 (6 bases). The clonotype originates from a man between 18 and 35 years old in good health. The sample comprised blood. CDR3 coding DNA: TGTGCCAGCAGTTACAGGGAGGGCAATCAGCCCCAGCATTTT. Its protein product is CASSYREGNQPQHF.